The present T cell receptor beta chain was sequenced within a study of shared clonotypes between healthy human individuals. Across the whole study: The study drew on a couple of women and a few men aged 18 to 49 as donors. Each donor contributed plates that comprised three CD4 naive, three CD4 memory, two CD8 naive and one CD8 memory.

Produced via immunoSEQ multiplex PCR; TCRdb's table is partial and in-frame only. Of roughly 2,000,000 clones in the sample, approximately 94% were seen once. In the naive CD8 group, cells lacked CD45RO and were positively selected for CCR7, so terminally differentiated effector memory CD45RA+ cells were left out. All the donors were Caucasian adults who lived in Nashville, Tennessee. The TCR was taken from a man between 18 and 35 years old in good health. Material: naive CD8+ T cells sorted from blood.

The CDR3 bases are TGTGCCAGTAGTAGGCCGGAGGGGACGAGCAATCAGCCCCAGCATTTT. It specifies CASSRPEGTSNQPQHF. The chain joins TRBV19 to TRBJ1-5; TRBD1 might be the D (5 bases). This CDR3 region has 16 residues. V dropped 4 bases and J dropped 1 base, with 14 bases sitting between them. The germline CDR1 and CDR2 sequences are LNHDA and SQIVND (reference sequence).